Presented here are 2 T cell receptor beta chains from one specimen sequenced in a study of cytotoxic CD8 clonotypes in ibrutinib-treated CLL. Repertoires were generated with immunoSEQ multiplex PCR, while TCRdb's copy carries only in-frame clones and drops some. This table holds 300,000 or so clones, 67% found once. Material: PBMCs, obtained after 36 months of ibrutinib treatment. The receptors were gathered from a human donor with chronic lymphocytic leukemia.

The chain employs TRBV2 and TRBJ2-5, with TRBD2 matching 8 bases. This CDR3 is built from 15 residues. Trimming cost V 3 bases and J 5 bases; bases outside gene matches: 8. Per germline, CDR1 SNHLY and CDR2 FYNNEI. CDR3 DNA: TGTGCCAGCAGTGAGACGGCGGCTAGCGGGGAGACCCAGTACTTC. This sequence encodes CASSETAASGETQYF.

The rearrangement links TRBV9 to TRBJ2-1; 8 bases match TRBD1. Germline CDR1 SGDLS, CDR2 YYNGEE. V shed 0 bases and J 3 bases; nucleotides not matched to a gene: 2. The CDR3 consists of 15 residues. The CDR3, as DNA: TGTGCCAGCAGCGTAGATGGACAGGGCTACAATGAGCAGTTCTTC. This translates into CASSVDGQGYNEQFF.